What follows are 13 T cell receptor beta chains derived from one specimen sequenced in a study of blood T cell repertoires in COVID-19. Sequencing used immunoSEQ multiplex PCR; TCRdb keeps in-frame clones, though not all of them. The sample has about 370,000 clones; about 90% are singletons. Sequenced sample: peripheral blood. Receptors were obtained from a woman aged 30 to 39 with COVID-19, enrolled during active disease.

In this sample, this clone turned up a few times. The J gene is TRBJ1-5, the V gene TRBV5-5; 8 nucleotides match TRBD1. CDR1 and CDR2 from the germline V gene are SGHKS and YYEKEE (reference sequence). There are 15 residues in the CDR3. The ends lost 0 bases at V and 7 bases at J; junction bases unmatched: 6. Here the CDR3 reads CASSLGQGAGQPQHF. CDR3 nucleotide sequence: TGTGCCAGCAGCTTGGGGCAGGGGGCAGGGCAGCCCCAGCATTTT.

The J gene is TRBJ1-1, the V gene TRBV11-3; D remains unclear. Trimming took off 5 bases at V and 4 bases at J, with 8 bases between the two ends. This CDR3 region has 12 residues. The germline V gene encodes CDR1 SGHNT and CDR2 YENEEA. This chain's CDR3 is CASSTRGTEAFF. The CDR3 coding sequence is TGTGCCAGCAGCACCCGGGGCACTGAAGCTTTCTTT.

This chain links TRBV3-1 (or the pseudogene TRBV3-2) with TRBJ2-7; D may be TRBD1 (6 bases). The CDR3 is made up of 15 amino acids. Germline CDR1 reads LGHDT; CDR2 reads YNNKEL (reference sequence). V was trimmed by 1 base and J by 2 bases, leaving 12 bases between them. CDR3 DNA: TGTGCCAGCAGCCAAGGTCCAGGGGTGACCTACGAGCAGTACTTC. Translated: CASSQGPGVTYEQYF.

The V and J genes are TRBV18 and TRBJ2-3; D is unresolved. This CDR3 spans 14 amino acids. Germline V gene sequence: CDR1 KGHSH, CDR2 LQKENI. Trimming took 0 bases from V and 6 from J, leaving 10 bases between them. CDR3 coding DNA: TGTGCCAGCTCACCACCGCACCCTGCGGATACGCAGTATTTT. This gives the protein CASSPPHPADTQYF. Full variable domain (remainder filled in from reference TRBV18 and TRBJ2-3): NAGVMQNPRHLVRRRGQEARLRCSPMKGHSHVYWYRQLPEEGLKFMVYLQKENIIDESGMPKERFSAEFPKEGPSILRIQQVVRGDSAAYFCASSPPHPADTQYFGPGTRLTVL.

With respect to this clone: The sample contains more than one DNA sequence encoding this CDR3. This chain connects TRBV11-3 to TRBJ2-1, with D possibly matching TRBD2 (6 bases). The V end lost 1 base, the J end lost 4 bases, and 8 bases lay between the germline ends. The CDR3 loop spans 14 amino acids. The germline V gene has CDR1 SGHNT and CDR2 YENEEA. CDR3 amino acids: CASSLGLAYNEQFF. DNA for the CDR3: TGTGCCAGCAGCTTAGGGCTAGCGTACAATGAGCAGTTCTTC.

The V and J genes are TRBV29-1 and TRBJ2-4, with D perhaps matching TRBD1 (7 bases). Germline V gene sequence: CDR1 SQVTM, CDR2 ANQGSEA. The ends were cut back, 6 bases at V and 7 bases at J, with 16 bases in the middle. The CDR3 is made up of 13 amino acids. The CDR3 bases are TGCAGCGTCAGGGGGGTTACTAGGAACATTCAGTACTTC. Its protein product is CSVRGVTRNIQYF.

The chain uses TRBV10-3 and TRBJ1-2; possible D gene TRBD1, 6 bases. The V gene's germline CDR1 is ENHRY and CDR2 SYGVKD. There are 13 residues in the CDR3. The ends were cut back, 3 bases at V and 2 bases at J, with 7 bases in the middle. This CDR3 reads CAISEGQNYGYTF. CDR3 DNA sequence: TGTGCCATCAGTGAAGGACAGAACTATGGCTACACCTTC.

This chain links TRBV7-2 with TRBJ2-7, with 8 nucleotides matching TRBD2. The CDR3 is 15 residues long. Per germline, CDR1 SGHTA and CDR2 FQGNSA. The V gene end was trimmed by 2 bases and the J gene end by 1 base; junction bases not matched to a gene: 4. The CDR3 DNA reads as TGTGCCAGCAGCTTAACAGCGGGGGCATCCTACGAGCAGTACTTC. Protein sequence: CASSLTAGASYEQYF.

The chain joins TRBV19 to TRBJ2-1; TRBD1 agrees at 8 bases. The CDR3 runs 15 residues. CDR1 is LNHDA, CDR2 SQIVND, per germline (reference sequence). After removal of 5 bases from V and 0 bases from J, the junction contained 3 bases not matched to a gene. The CDR3, as DNA: TGTGCCAGTAGTGTCGACAGGGGCTCCTACAATGAGCAGTTCTTC. As protein: CASSVDRGSYNEQFF. Based on the CDR3 plus reference TRBV19 and TRBJ2-1, the full variable domain is DGGITQSPKYLFRKEGQNVTLSCEQNLNHDAMYWYRQDPGQGLRLIYYSQIVNDFQKGDIAEGYSVSREKKESFPLTVTSAQKNPTAFYLCASSVDRGSYNEQFFGPGTRLTVL.

V gene TRBV20-1 combines with J gene TRBJ1-2; possible D gene TRBD1, 6 bases. V was clipped by 6 bases and J by 7 bases, with 12 bases between them. Germline CDR1 is DFQATT and CDR2 is SNEGSKA (reference sequence). This CDR3 has 11 residues. The CDR3 sequence: CSANQGFGYTF. The CDR3 DNA reads as TGCAGTGCCAATCAGGGGTTTGGCTACACCTTC.

This chain's CDR3 is CASSLVPPWTGGRLEQYF. The DNA for the CDR3 is TGTGCCAGCAGCTTAGTTCCTCCCTGGACAGGGGGCAGGTTGGAGCAGTACTTC. The genes are TRBV7-9 and TRBJ2-7, with 11 bases aligning to TRBD1. V was pared by 1 base and J by 7 bases, with 15 bases of the junction left unmatched. Per germline, CDR1 SEHNR and CDR2 FQNEAQ (reference sequence). The CDR3 length is 18 residues. The full variable domain, completed using reference TRBV7-9 and TRBJ2-7, is DTGVSQNPRHKITKRGQNVTFRCDPISEHNRLYWYRQTLGQGPEFLTYFQNEAQLEKSRLLSDRFSAERPKGSFSTLEIQRTEQGDSAMYLCASSLVPPWTGGRLEQYFGPGTRLTVT.

The gene calls are TRBV15 and TRBJ2-5; maybe TRBD2 (5 bases). This CDR3 is 16 amino acids long. The V gene lost 0 bases and the J gene lost 2 bases, with 13 bases spanning the gap. The germline gives CDR1 LNHNV, CDR2 YYDKDF (reference sequence). DNA of the CDR3: TGTGCCACCAGCAGAGATTTAGCTCCGGGGCAAGAGACCCAGTACTTC. Its translation: CATSRDLAPGQETQYF.

This rearrangement joins TRBV25-1 to TRBJ2-1, with a tentative D call TRBD1 (6 bases). The germline V and J ends were trimmed by 6 bases and 8 bases, with 20 bases remaining between them. CDR1 and CDR2 (germline): MGHDK, SYGVNS. The length of the CDR3 is 15 residues. The CDR3 nucleotides read TGTGCCAGCAGGGGAACAGGGCCGGGTTCCCATGAGCAGTTCTTC. Translated: CASRGTGPGSHEQFF.